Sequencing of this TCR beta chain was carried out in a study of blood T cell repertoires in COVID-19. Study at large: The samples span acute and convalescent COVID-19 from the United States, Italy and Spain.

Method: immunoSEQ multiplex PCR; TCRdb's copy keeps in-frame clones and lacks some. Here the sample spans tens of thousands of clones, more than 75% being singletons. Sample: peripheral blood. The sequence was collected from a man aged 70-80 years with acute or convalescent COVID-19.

CDR3 residues: CASSYSTGNQPQHF. The CDR3 coding sequence is TGTGCCAGCAGTTACTCGACTGGGAATCAGCCCCAGCATTTT. The V gene is TRBV6-2 or TRBV6-3, the J gene TRBJ1-5; D is unclear. The V and J ends lost 0 bases and 4 bases respectively, with 7 bases between them. The length of the CDR3 is 14 residues. Germline loops: CDR1 MNHEY, CDR2 SVGEGT.